This T cell receptor beta chain was sequenced during a study of shared clonotypes between healthy human individuals. As for the study in general: Donor composition was a couple of women and a few men, aged 18 to 49.

General study results and limits: Estimated clonotype richness was generally higher in naive than memory subsets. Sharing of clonotypes among donors was expected to vary with sequencing depth.

On this clone itself: Its antigen is undetermined.

It was into CD45RA+ naive and CD45RA-negative memory subsets that the CD4+ cells were split. Using immunoSEQ multiplex PCR, the repertoire was profiled, and TCRdb retains in-frame clones only, with some absent. The profile covers a few million clones, with 80% to 95% appearing a single time and 0.39% taken by the ten largest. This receptor was taken from a young man in good health. Some clones in this sample may be carry-over from other donors' samples. The sequenced sample consisted of naive CD4+ T cells from PBMCs. Subset in this sample: CD45RA+ positively selected.

DNA for the CDR3: TGTGCCAGCAGCCTTTTGGAGGGGGAGGTTGTGGGCTACACCTTC. Protein product: CASSLLEGEVVGYTF. This chain joins TRBV11-2 and TRBJ1-2; possible D gene TRBD1, 6 bases. Germline lookup yields CDR1 SGHAT and CDR2 FQNNGV. The CDR3 is made up of 15 amino acids. Trimming pared 5 bases from V and 8 bases from J, leaving 21 bases between.